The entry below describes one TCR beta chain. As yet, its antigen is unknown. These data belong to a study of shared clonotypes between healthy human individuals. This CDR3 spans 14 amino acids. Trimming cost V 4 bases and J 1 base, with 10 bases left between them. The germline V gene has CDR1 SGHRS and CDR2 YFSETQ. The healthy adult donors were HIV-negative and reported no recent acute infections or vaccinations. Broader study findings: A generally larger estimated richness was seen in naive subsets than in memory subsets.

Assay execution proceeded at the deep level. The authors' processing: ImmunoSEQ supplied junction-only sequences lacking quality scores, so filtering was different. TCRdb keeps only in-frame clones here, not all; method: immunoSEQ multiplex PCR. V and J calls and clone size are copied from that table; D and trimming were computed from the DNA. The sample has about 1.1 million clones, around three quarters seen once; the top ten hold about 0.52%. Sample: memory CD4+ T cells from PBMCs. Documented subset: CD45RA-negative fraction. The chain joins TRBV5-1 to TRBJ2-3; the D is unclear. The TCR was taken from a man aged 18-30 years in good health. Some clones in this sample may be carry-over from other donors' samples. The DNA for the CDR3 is TGCGCCAGCAGCACAAGTGTGGGCACAGATACGCAGTATTTT. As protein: CASSTSVGTDTQYF.